These T cell receptor beta chains were read from a single sample in a study of blood T cells in healthy people across ages. TCRdb re-derived calls from the 5' RACE reads in MiXCR, one entry per CDR3 protein. The sample lists about 1.1 million distinct CDR3 sequences, 35% to 45% seen once, with less than 15% in the top ten. Sequences were obtained from blood. The receptors originated from a man between 18 and 29 years old in good health. Each CDR3 is given with its conserved first and last residue.

length	V	J	CDR3
14	TRBV6-2/TRBV6-3	TRBJ1-5	CASSFTGAGQPQHF
16	TRBV5-1	TRBJ2-3	CASSLALGMGTDTQYF
16	TRBV12-3/TRBV12-4	TRBJ2-3	CASRTSGGTSTDTQYF
14	TRBV7-2	TRBJ1-1	CASSLTQGDTEAFF
14	TRBV25-1	TRBJ1-2	CASSATQGFYGYTF
14	TRBV24-1	TRBJ2-5	CATRGQGGRETQYF
15	TRBV7-2	TRBJ1-6	CASSLEGGANSPLHF
14	TRBV12-3/TRBV12-4	TRBJ1-2	CASSPTGQTYGYTF
13	TRBV12-5	TRBJ1-1	CASGFLGLGEAFF
17	TRBV4-1	TRBJ1-4	CASSQAATGEPNEKLFF
15	TRBV28	-	CASSFAGTSTGELFF
14	TRBV10-3	TRBJ2-1	CAISEAKGKKEQFF
14	TRBV29-1	TRBJ2-1	CSVEPGAGYNEQFF
16	TRBV7-2	TRBJ2-5	CASSPATGSLGEAQYF
17	TRBV11-2	TRBJ2-2	CASSLGGLARYTGELFF
18	TRBV7-2	TRBJ2-6	CASSLGVYRGPGANVLTF
12	TRBV6-2/TRBV6-3	TRBJ1-2	CASSQQGNGYTF
13	TRBV7-9	TRBJ1-2	CASGGSPSYGYTF
16	TRBV6-1	TRBJ2-7	CASSERAGGSSYEQYF
15	TRBV20-1	TRBJ2-7	CSARGTGGNNYEQYF
17	TRBV7-7	-	CASSLEPHPQGYNEQYF
16	TRBV29-1	TRBJ1-1	CSVVGPVTWSNTEAFF
15	TRBV6-2/TRBV6-3	TRBJ1-1	CASSYPHTVNTEAFF
17	TRBV28	TRBJ2-7	CASSPTKGAGATYEQYF
16	TRBV5-1	TRBJ2-4	CASSLPGSLAKNIQYF
17	TRBV4-3	TRBJ1-2	CASSQGPNAGVKYGYTF
14	TRBV9	TRBJ1-2	CASSVGAEHYGYTF
12	TRBV20-1	TRBJ1-1	CSARSGYTEAFF
13	TRBV2	TRBJ2-2	CASRASNTGELFF
13	TRBV5-1	TRBJ2-7	CASSVRNSYEQYF
12	TRBV20-1	TRBJ2-3	CSARKSENTQYF
16	TRBV5-1	TRBJ1-1	CASSRTSGPRNTEAFF
15	TRBV11-2	TRBJ2-1	CASSLGLWGRNEQFF
14	TRBV30	TRBJ1-2	CAWSATGGVYGYTF
15	TRBV3-1	TRBJ1-3	CASSQEYDIGNTIYF
13	TRBV9	TRBJ2-1	CASSVDPDDEQFF
16	TRBV21-1	TRBJ2-3	CASSLTGPTATDTQYF
13	TRBV20-1	TRBJ1-5	CSAKVESNQPQHF
14	TRBV24-1	TRBJ2-2	CATRDPRGTGELFF
13	TRBV6-2/TRBV6-3	TRBJ2-4	CASNRDGAGEQYF
15	TRBV7-2	TRBJ2-5	CASSLVPTEKETQYF
16	TRBV6-6	TRBJ1-2	CASSSSGTGENYGYTF
13	TRBV18	TRBJ1-2	CASSPSEGYGYTF